This T cell receptor (beta chain) was documented in a study of radiotherapy plus CTLA-4 blockade in lung cancer. Regarding this clone: One junction end disagrees with the germline gene, perhaps due to a read error.

The CDR3 contains 12 residues. The V gene's germline CDR1 is LNHDA and CDR2 SQIVND (reference sequence). Sequencing used immunoSEQ multiplex PCR; TCRdb keeps in-frame clones, though not all of them. The sample lists about 97,000 clones; around 74% were seen once. V gene TRBV19 combines with J gene TRBJ2-1; possibly TRBD1 for D (7 bases). The clonotype was recovered from a human donor with non-small cell lung cancer who had a partial response to radiotherapy plus ipilimumab. Some clones in this sample may be carry-over from other donors' samples. Specimen: peripheral blood, collected from a patient treated with radiotherapy plus ipilimumab. The CDR3 region has the DNA TGTGCCGGTAGAGCAGGGGGGAATGAGCAGTTCTTC. This encodes CAGRAGGNEQFF. Filled out from reference TRBV19 and TRBJ2-1, the complete variable domain reads DGGITQSPKYLFRKEGQNVTLSCEQNLNHDAMYWYRQDPGQGLRLIYYSQIVNDFQKGDIAEGYSVSREKKESFPLTVTSAQKNPTAFYLCAGRAGGNEQFFGPGTRLTVL.